These T cell receptor beta chains were read from a single sample in a study of cytomegalovirus exposure and HLA in healthy donors. Generated by immunoSEQ multiplex PCR, the TCRdb table keeps only in-frame clones and is missing some. The data hold some 77,000 clones, with about 80% observed a single time. The sequenced material came from PBMCs. The receptors shown here come from a woman in her 40s in good health and CMV-seronegative. The CDR3 runs from the conserved cysteine through the conserved F or W. Each record gives: CDR3 protein, CDR3 DNA, J gene, clone size, V gene, D gene. The D gene is left open where the match is weak. Rows give clone size only sometimes, using once, few, many, or a class for an expanded clone.

CASSYPGQGGEQFF TGTGCCAGCAGTTACCCTGGACAGGGCGGTGAGCAGTTCTTC TRBJ2-1 - TRBV6-5 TRBD1
CASSPGRAQQETQYF TGTGCCAGCTCACCTGGCAGGGCCCAACAAGAGACCCAGTACTTC TRBJ2-5 - TRBV18 -
CANSSGEWNTDTQYF TGCGCCAACAGCTCGGGGGAGTGGAACACAGATACGCAGTATTTT TRBJ2-3 - TRBV5-1 -
CASWGHANYGYTF TGTGCCAGCTGGGGACACGCTAACTATGGCTACACCTTC TRBJ1-2 once TRBV5-4 -
CSVAWQGDSTYEQYF TGCAGCGTTGCTTGGCAAGGGGACAGTACCTACGAGCAGTACTTC TRBJ2-7 - TRBV29-1 TRBD1
CASRISTGTLYEQYF TGTGCCAGTAGGATCTCAACCGGGACTTTATACGAGCAGTACTTC TRBJ2-7 - TRBV19 -
CASSSTGGAYEQYF TGCGCCAGCAGCTCGACAGGGGGAGCCTACGAGCAGTACTTC TRBJ2-7 - TRBV5-1 TRBD1
CASSYSGGRIIYEQYF TGTGCCAGCAGTTATTCGGGAGGTCGGATAATATACGAGCAGTACTTC TRBJ2-7 - TRBV6-5 TRBD2
CASRGDSNEKLFF TGTGCCAGCAGAGGTGACTCGAATGAAAAACTGTTTTTT TRBJ1-4 - TRBV28 -
CASSTRSGPQHF TGTGCCAGCAGCACCAGGTCAGGGCCCCAGCATTTT TRBJ1-5 few TRBV9 -
CASKQTGLYEQYF TGTGCCAGCAAACAGACAGGGCTCTACGAGCAGTACTTC TRBJ2-7 - TRBV2 TRBD1
CAWTPRGRGTGELFF TGTGCCTGGACCCCTCGAGGCCGGGGCACCGGGGAGCTGTTTTTT TRBJ2-2 - TRBV30 -
CASSLTKTSGPYNEQFF TGTGCCAGCAGTTTAACTAAGACTAGCGGCCCATACAATGAGCAGTTCTTC TRBJ2-1 - TRBV28 TRBD2
CASKRQGVGETQYF TGCGCCAGCAAGAGACAGGGAGTAGGGGAGACCCAGTACTTC TRBJ2-5 - TRBV5-1 TRBD1
CASSLVRGYEQYF TGTGCCAGCAGCTTAGTACGGGGGTACGAGCAGTACTTC TRBJ2-7 - TRBV11-2 -
CASSRTWGTGGDFGSNQPQHF TGTGCCAGCAGCCGTACTTGGGGGACAGGGGGCGATTTTGGGAGCAATCAGCCCCAGCATTTT TRBJ1-5 few TRBV4-2 TRBD1
CASSSDRDYSPLHF TGTGCCAGCAGCTCGGACAGAGACTATTCACCCCTCCACTTT TRBJ1-6 - TRBV5-6 -
CAISSDRAERSEAFF TGTGCCATCAGTTCGGACAGGGCAGAGCGATCTGAAGCTTTCTTT TRBJ1-1 - TRBV10-3 TRBD1
CASSLDRRSTDTQYF TGTGCCAGCAGCTTAGACAGGAGAAGCACAGATACGCAGTATTTT TRBJ2-3 once TRBV7-2 -
CASSERSSGLSYEQYF TGTGCCAGCAGTGAAAGGTCTAGCGGGCTCTCCTACGAGCAGTACTTC TRBJ2-7 - TRBV25-1 TRBD2
CASSSQVGYGYTF TGTGCCAGCAGTTCCCAGGTTGGGTATGGCTACACCTTC TRBJ1-2 - TRBV27 -
CMWAPGQLGTEAFF TGCATGTGGGCTCCCGGCCAACTTGGCACTGAAGCTTTCTTT TRBJ1-1 - TRBV29-1 -
CASSRAQGGQGTDTQYF TGTGCCAGCAGTCGAGCTCAAGGAGGACAGGGAACAGATACGCAGTATTTT TRBJ2-3 - TRBV27 TRBD1
CASSPPAGVADTQYF TGTGCCAGCAGCCCCCCAGCGGGAGTTGCGGATACGCAGTATTTT TRBJ2-3 - TRBV28 TRBD2
CASSQVAGGNTGELFF TGCGCCAGCAGCCAGGTGGCGGGAGGGAACACCGGGGAGCTGTTTTTT TRBJ2-2 - TRBV5-1 TRBD2
CASALAEIYEQYF TGTGCCAGCGCGCTAGCAGAGATCTACGAGCAGTACTTC TRBJ2-7 - TRBV6-6 -
CASSTLTSYEQYF TGTGCCAGTAGCACCCTAACCTCCTACGAGCAGTACTTC TRBJ2-7 once TRBV19 -
CAWSAPRGGGGYTF TGTGCCTGGAGTGCTCCGCGGGGGGGAGGTGGCTACACCTTC TRBJ1-2 once TRBV30 -
CASSYMAGLNTGELFF TGTGCCAGCAGTTACATGGCGGGACTTAACACCGGGGAGCTGTTTTTT TRBJ2-2 - TRBV6-5 -
CASSLLEVGSGETQYF TGTGCCAGCAGCTTGTTGGAAGTCGGCTCAGGGGAGACCCAGTACTTC TRBJ2-5 once TRBV5-6 -
CASSPYPTGGGQPQHF TGTGCCAGCAGCCCCTACCCGACAGGGGGCGGTCAGCCCCAGCATTTT TRBJ1-5 - TRBV5-5 TRBD1
CATSEGSGAEQYF TGTGCCACTTCAGAGGGGAGCGGGGCCGAGCAGTACTTC TRBJ2-7 once TRBV10-3 TRBD2
CASRGTGGNTIYF TGTGCCAGCAGGGGGACAGGTGGAAACACCATATATTTT TRBJ1-3 - TRBV28 TRBD1
CASSPYGTTYEQYF TGTGCCAGCTCACCATACGGGACAACCTACGAGCAGTACTTC TRBJ2-7 - TRBV18 -
CASSERAGGGPYNEQFF TGTGCCAGCAGTGAAAGGGCGGGGGGGGGTCCTTACAATGAGCAGTTCTTC TRBJ2-1 - TRBV25-1 TRBD2
CASSPGQGVYEQYF TGTGCCAGCTCACCGGGACAGGGGGTATACGAGCAGTACTTC TRBJ2-7 - TRBV18 TRBD1
CASSSDSIAGTQYF TGTGCCAGCAGCTCGGATAGTATAGCGGGTACGCAGTATTTT TRBJ2-3 once TRBV5-4 TRBD2
CASSLAGTGGRGNQPQHF TGTGCCAGCAGCTTGGCCGGGACAGGGGGCAGAGGCAATCAGCCCCAGCATTTT TRBJ1-5 - TRBV5-6 TRBD1
CASSQGRKEKLFF TGTGCCAGCTCACAAGGCAGGAAGGAAAAACTGTTTTTT TRBJ1-4 once TRBV18 -
CASSIGTTQETQYF TGTGCCAGTAGTATAGGTACAACCCAAGAGACCCAGTACTTC TRBJ2-5 - TRBV19 -
CASSLSLAGVPGELFF TGTGCCAGCAGTTTATCTCTAGCGGGAGTCCCCGGGGAGCTGTTTTTT TRBJ2-2 - TRBV28 TRBD2
CATLYGGISTGELFF TGTGCCACCCTCTATGGGGGGATTAGCACCGGGGAGCTGTTTTTT TRBJ2-2 - TRBV28 -
CASSLWQGRQNIQYF TGTGCCAGCAGTTTATGGCAGGGTAGGCAAAACATTCAGTACTTC TRBJ2-4 few TRBV28 -
CATGTYDQPQHF TGTGCCACCGGGACATACGATCAGCCCCAGCATTTT TRBJ1-5 - TRBV6-1 -
CASSSSRGAGINNEQFF TGTGCCAGCAGCTCCTCCAGGGGGGCGGGGATAAACAATGAGCAGTTCTTC TRBJ2-1 - TRBV7-2 -
CASSYLTQGPGGYTF TGTGCCAGCAGTTACTTAACACAGGGCCCGGGTGGCTACACCTTC TRBJ1-2 - TRBV6-5 -
CASSQDLGLAGLSYNEQFF TGCGCCAGCAGCCAAGATCTCGGACTAGCGGGACTCTCCTACAATGAGCAGTTCTTC TRBJ2-1 - TRBV4-1 TRBD2
CASSSAGDPYEQYF TGCGCCAGCAGCTCAGCAGGGGATCCCTACGAGCAGTACTTC TRBJ2-7 - TRBV5-1 -
CASSWDRDRETEAFF TGTGCCAGCAGTTGGGACCGGGACAGGGAGACTGAAGCTTTCTTT TRBJ1-1 - TRBV28 TRBD1
CAISATGGPSYEQYF TGTGCCATCAGCGCGACAGGGGGCCCCTCCTACGAGCAGTACTTC TRBJ2-7 - TRBV10-3 TRBD1
CASSPGGTNYGYTF TGCGCCAGCAGCCCGGGGGGAACTAACTATGGCTACACCTTC TRBJ1-2 - TRBV5-1 -
CASSPGQGNTGELFF TGTGCCAGCAGCCCAGGACAGGGGAACACCGGGGAGCTGTTTTTT TRBJ2-2 - TRBV7-6 TRBD1
CASSESSYNSPLHF TGTGCCAGCAGCGAGAGCTCCTATAATTCACCCCTCCACTTT TRBJ1-6 - TRBV9 -
CASSLGGYEQYF TGCGCCAGCAGCTTAGGGGGATACGAGCAGTACTTC TRBJ2-7 - TRBV5-1 -